This T cell receptor beta chain originates from a study of OX40 agonist ivuxolimab in advanced cancers. Whole-study context: An agonistic anti-OX40 (CD134) antibody, ivuxolimab, was used to treat the patients. The patients received ivuxolimab by intravenous route every 2 weeks at 0.01 to 10 mg/kg. A diagnosis of hepatocellular carcinoma, melanoma, renal cell or head and neck cancer was present in dose-escalation patients.

Clones were sequenced by immunoSEQ multiplex PCR, and TCRdb holds only the in-frame ones, with some missing. The table records tens of thousands of clones, about three quarters of them present only once. The CDR3 is 14 amino acids. The V gene's germline CDR1 is MGHDK and CDR2 SYGVNS. V was shortened by 4 bases and J by 0 bases, with 8 bases between the two germline ends. Sample: CD4+ or CD8+ T cells sorted from blood, taken in a trial of the OX40 agonist ivuxolimab. This receptor was identified in an adult with an advanced solid tumor such as melanoma, head and neck, liver or kidney cancer. V is TRBV25-1 and J is TRBJ2-3, with D possibly TRBD1 on 5 matching bases. The CDR3 DNA reads TGTGCCAGCAGTGCGGCAGGGAGCACAGATACGCAGTATTTT. Encoded protein: CASSAAGSTDTQYF.